These T cell receptor beta chains were read from a single sample in a study of cytomegalovirus exposure and HLA in healthy donors. Libraries were prepared by immunoSEQ multiplex PCR; TCRdb keeps only in-frame clonotypes and omits some of them. The sample has around 130,000 clones; about 76% are singletons. Sequenced material: PBMCs. The receptors derive from a man aged 40-50 years in good health and CMV-seropositive. Each CDR3 is given without its conserved first and last residue. Each record gives: V gene, clone size, CDR3 protein. Not all rows give a size; the values are once, few, many and, for expanded clones, a class.

v_gene: TRBV11-2
abundance: .
CDR3aa: ASSLRTGPRVGYGYT

v_gene: TRBV4-2
abundance: .
CDR3aa: ASSLRTGNTEAF

v_gene: TRBV4-2
abundance: once
CDR3aa: ASSQEESHINSPLH

v_gene: TRBV19
abundance: once
CDR3aa: ASSPRQGRPGNTIY

v_gene: TRBV28
abundance: .
CDR3aa: ASSLWDRGGSPLH

v_gene: TRBV7-9
abundance: once
CDR3aa: ASSQLPGGRSTEAF

v_gene: TRBV10-3
abundance: .
CDR3aa: AISVSDTPNTGELF

v_gene: TRBV7-2
abundance: .
CDR3aa: ASSLEGQGNKPYGYT

v_gene: TRBV7-6
abundance: .
CDR3aa: ASSSSLLAGGVTDTQY

v_gene: TRBV20-1
abundance: .
CDR3aa: SARQVEQY

v_gene: TRBV6-4
abundance: .
CDR3aa: AGSRDSYNEQF

v_gene: TRBV6-5
abundance: .
CDR3aa: ASSYSAGGGYT

v_gene: TRBV4-2
abundance: .
CDR3aa: ASSQVTSGPYNEQF

v_gene: TRBV6-6
abundance: .
CDR3aa: ASSHGSTEAF

v_gene: TRBV2
abundance: .
CDR3aa: ASTPDRVDTEAF

v_gene: TRBV28
abundance: .
CDR3aa: ASSSGRDLWRSQLN

v_gene: TRBV28
abundance: few
CDR3aa: ASNKGYEQY

v_gene: TRBV28
abundance: .
CDR3aa: ASSLWTGGRKLF

v_gene: TRBV7-2
abundance: .
CDR3aa: ASSYRQDNQPQH

v_gene: TRBV7-6
abundance: few
CDR3aa: ASSLSAGTSLYEQY

v_gene: TRBV5-6
abundance: .
CDR3aa: ASSLRPGRSYEQY

v_gene: TRBV19
abundance: .
CDR3aa: ASSIGTGPTYEQY

v_gene: TRBV6-6
abundance: .
CDR3aa: ASSTGVYEQY

v_gene: TRBV10-2
abundance: .
CDR3aa: ASSELRQGTYEQY

v_gene: TRBV5-3
abundance: .
CDR3aa: ARSLKSGNSNQPQH

v_gene: TRBV7-9
abundance: .
CDR3aa: ASQSGTEIYGYT

v_gene: TRBV28
abundance: .
CDR3aa: ASSPIRGGNRGYT

v_gene: TRBV29-1
abundance: .
CDR3aa: SAAADTQY

v_gene: TRBV13
abundance: .
CDR3aa: ASSRDTLGVGELF

v_gene: TRBV28
abundance: .
CDR3aa: ASSDRDSGDSYEQY